This TCR beta chain is drawn from a study of CD8 T cells in ankylosing spondylitis. Regarding the study as a whole: Apparently characteristic of ankylosing spondylitis blood was a TCR beta motif (about eight highly homologous variants).

In this sample, this clonotype turned up a few times. Its cognate antigen is unknown. Per the germline V gene, CDR1 is MNHNS and CDR2 is SASEGT. This CDR3 region has 13 residues. Deletions cut 4 bases from V and 4 bases from J, with 11 bases between. From the 5' RACE reads, TCRdb called clonotypes with MiXCR, one entry per CDR3 protein. The sample lists about 220,000 distinct CDR3 sequences; about 7% were seen once. The chain couples TRBV6-1 to TRBJ2-7, with D maybe TRBD2 (7 bases). The specimen was blood, either unsorted or a sorted T cell fraction (not recorded which). This receptor was obtained from a male donor with ankylosing spondylitis. CDR3 nucleotide sequence: TGTGCCAGCAGTGCCGGGGGGCGGTACGAGCAGTACTTC. Translated: CASSAGGRYEQYF.